This is a list of T cell receptor beta chains from one sample in a study of T-cell reconstitution after alpha-beta-depleted transplantation in children. Each CDR3 protein is one row after TCRdb ran MiXCR on the PCR reads. The sample records some 350,000 distinct CDR3 sequences, 10% being singletons. The starting material was PBMCs from the stem cell graft donor, obtained from the stem cell graft. The source of these receptors is a human donor who donated a stem cell graft to a child with acute lymphoblastic leukemia. Both conserved end residues are part of each CDR3. Fields, in order: V gene, J gene, clone size, D gene, CDR3 DNA, CDR3 protein. A D gene is named only where the DNA matches it firmly. The size of a clone is reported for some rows only, either as once, few or many, or as a class for expanded clones.

>TRBV5-6|TRBJ2-7|few|TRBD2
TGTGCCAGCAGCTTACCGACTAGCGGGAGTATAGGAGAACCAATCTACGAGCAGTACTTC
CASSLPTSGSIGEPIYEQYF
>TRBV20-1|TRBJ2-2|NA|TRBD1
TGCAGTGCTAGAGATTCCCAGGGGGACCCCACCGGGGAGCTGTTTTTT
CSARDSQGDPTGELFF
>TRBV10-3|TRBJ2-1|NA|TRBD2
TGTGCCATCAGTGAGTCCGGGGCTAGCGGGAACCACAATGAGCAGTTCTTC
CAISESGASGNHNEQFF
>TRBV12-3/TRBV12-4|TRBJ1-4|few|NA
TGTGCCAGCAGCCCCGAGGGGGGAACTAATGAAAAACTGTTTTTT
CASSPEGGTNEKLFF
>TRBV27|TRBJ2-1|few|TRBD1
TGTGCCAGCAGTCTGAGACAGGGTTGGAATGAGCAGTTCTTC
CASSLRQGWNEQFF
>TRBV10-2|TRBJ1-1|NA|NA
TGCGCCAGCAGTGTAGCAGCTCAGAACACTGAAGCTTTCTTT
CASSVAAQNTEAFF
>TRBV29-1|TRBJ2-2|NA|NA
TGCAGCGTTTTAACAAGACCAGGGGAGCTGTTTTTT
CSVLTRPGELFF
>TRBV9|TRBJ2-3|few|NA
TGTGCCAGCAGCGTAGTAGGGAATACGCAGTATTTT
CASSVVGNTQYF
>TRBV7-2|TRBJ2-2|few|TRBD1
TGTGCCAGCAGGGCACCGGGACAGGGGTGGACCGGGGAGCTGTTTTTT
CASRAPGQGWTGELFF
>TRBV7-2|TRBJ2-3|NA|TRBD1
TGTGCCAGCAGGACAGACTATTCAGGGACAGATATGCAGTATTTT
CASRTDYSGTDMQYF
>TRBV7-6|TRBJ2-7|few|TRBD2
TGTGCCAGCAGTAGCAGCGCGGGAGCGGGAGTCCACTTC
CASSSSAGAGVHF
>TRBV12-3/TRBV12-4|TRBJ1-5|few|NA
TGTGCCAGCAGTATCCGACAGCGGGCGGGCAATCAGCCCCAGCATTTT
CASSIRQRAGNQPQHF
>TRBV6-5|TRBJ2-1|once|TRBD2
TGTGCCAGCAGTTATATGGGGACTAGCTTTGGTGAGCAGTTCTTC
CASSYMGTSFGEQFF
>TRBV25-1|TRBJ2-6|few|NA
TGTGCCAGCAGTGGAGGACAGCACTCTGGGGCCAACGTCCTGACTTTC
CASSGGQHSGANVLTF